The entry below describes one T cell receptor beta chain. Its specificity is not known. The data were taken from a study of cytomegalovirus exposure and HLA in healthy donors. Study at large: Among about 200 million T cells, an earlier analysis found 95 million to 140 million unique TCR beta sequences. Regarding the study as a whole: The classifier was said to identify cytomegalovirus status with high specificity and sensitivity. In vitro work confirmed that three CMV-associated chains recognize CMV antigens. The records held CMV serostatus as the only immune exposure information.

PCR was performed using 60 Vbeta and 13 Jbeta primers. Only in-frame clones appear in the TCRdb table, and some are missing; sequencing was by immunoSEQ multiplex PCR. In the table there are under 250,000 clones, around 85% of which are singletons. Germline assignment: CDR1 SGHDN and CDR2 FVKESK. V was pared by 2 bases and J by 6 bases, with 8 bases of the junction left unmatched. This CDR3 is built from 15 residues. The genes are TRBV14 and TRBJ1-1; 8 nucleotides line up with TRBD1. The sequenced sample was PBMCs. The source of this sequence is a man between 45 and 60 years old in good health and CMV-seronegative. DNA for the CDR3: TGTGCCAGCAGCCAAATACAGGGGGTAGATTCTGAAGCTTTCTTT. The encoded protein is CASSQIQGVDSEAFF.